A single sample is the source of the 24 T cell receptor beta chains below, sequenced in a study of cytomegalovirus exposure and HLA in healthy donors. PCR was performed using 60 Vbeta and 13 Jbeta primers. Assay: immunoSEQ multiplex PCR; the TCRdb copy retains only in-frame clones and omits some. The sample has hundreds of thousands of clones, just under 85% seen once. Sequenced material: PBMCs. These receptors were taken from a woman between 35 and 50 years old in good health and CMV-seronegative.

This sequence joins TRBV7-9 and TRBJ2-5, with 9 bases fitting TRBD1. V lost 3 bases, J lost 5 bases, and 10 bases stayed unmatched. The germline CDR1 and CDR2 sequences are SEHNR and FQNEAQ (reference sequence). The CDR3 is 16 amino acids. The CDR3 is CASSLSRGQGGETQYF. CDR3 in DNA: TGTGCCAGCAGCTTGTCAAGGGGACAGGGTGGGGAGACCCAGTACTTC.

J is TRBJ1-5 and V is TRBV6-5; D gene uncertain. Trimming left V 5 bases short and J 6 bases short, with 11 bases between. The CDR3 is made up of 13 amino acids. Germline CDR1 is MNHEY and CDR2 is SVGAGI. The CDR3 DNA sequence: TGTGCCAGCAGTGAAACGGGGATTCAGCCCCAGCATTTT. It yields the protein CASSETGIQPQHF.

V usage is TRBV4-2 and J usage is TRBJ2-1; 10 bases are shared with TRBD2. After removal of 3 bases from V and 6 bases from J, the junction contained 8 bases not matched to a gene. Germline CDR1 reads LGHNA; CDR2 reads YNFKEQ. The CDR3 loop spans 16 amino acids. CDR3 in amino acids: CASSHISGGGLNEQFF. As DNA, the CDR3 is TGTGCCAGCAGCCACATCAGCGGGGGGGGACTCAATGAGCAGTTCTTC.

The chain recombines TRBV4-1 with TRBJ2-1; maybe TRBD2 (5 bases). Trimming cost V 1 base and J 4 bases, with 26 bases left between them. Per germline, CDR1 MGHRA and CDR2 YSYEKL. CDR3 length equals 20 residues. CDR3 region: CASSQVSGVSRRGIYNEQFF. CDR3 DNA: TGCGCCAGCAGCCAAGTTTCCGGGGTAAGCAGGCGAGGGATTTACAATGAGCAGTTCTTC.

The chain carries TRBV7-2 and TRBJ2-1, with TRBD2 identical over 7 bases. Germline CDR1 reads SGHTA; CDR2 reads FQGNSA. V lost 5 bases, J lost 8 bases, and 0 bases stayed unmatched. CDR3 length: 11 residues. CDR3 in amino acids: CASSRGDEQFF. CDR3 DNA: TGTGCCAGCAGCCGGGGGGATGAGCAGTTCTTC.

The rearrangement uses TRBV9 and TRBJ1-1, with a possible D match to TRBD1 (5 bases). This CDR3 comprises 16 residues. The V gene's germline CDR1 is SGDLS and CDR2 YYNGEE. Trimming left V 4 bases short and J 0 bases short, with 16 bases between. The CDR3 DNA follows: TGTGCCAGCAGCCCCGGCCGGGGGTGGATGAACACTGAAGCTTTCTTT. Protein: CASSPGRGWMNTEAFF.

The chain joins TRBV6-1 to TRBJ2-7; tentatively, D is TRBD2 (5 bases). Trimming shortened V by 2 bases and J by 6 bases, and 14 bases separated the two germline ends. From germline, CDR1 is MNHNS and CDR2 SASEGT. CDR3 size: 14 residues. CDR3 nucleotides: TGTGCCAGCAGTGAATACGGGGTCCTAGGCGAGCAGTACTTC. This sequence encodes CASSEYGVLGEQYF.

This rearrangement joins TRBV5-1 to TRBJ2-5; no clear D. Matching the DNA end better, TRBJ2-7 makes the J call doubtful. Germline V CDR1 and CDR2: SGHRS, YFSETQ. The CDR3 extends over 13 amino acids. CDR3 bases: TGCGCCAGCAGCTTGGCCCTAAGTAACGAGCAGTACTTC. Protein: CASSLALSNEQYF.

The gene calls are TRBV7-9 and TRBJ2-2; TRBD1 matches 7 bases. Germline values: CDR1 SEHNR, CDR2 FQNEAQ (reference sequence). V lost 2 bases and J lost 6; bases outside the gene matches: 0. There are 13 residues in the CDR3. As DNA, the CDR3 is TGTGCCAGCAGCTTACAGGGGGCCGGGGAGCTGTTTTTT. This codes for CASSLQGAGELFF.

The rearrangement joins TRBV2 to TRBJ1-5; D is perhaps TRBD1 (6 bases). Trimming took off 5 bases at V and 7 bases at J, with 12 bases between the two ends. Germline CDR1 SNHLY, CDR2 FYNNEI. This CDR3 has 13 amino acids. The CDR3 loop reads CASSFLQGQPQHF. The CDR3 nucleotides are TGTGCCAGCAGTTTCCTCCAGGGGCAGCCCCAGCATTTT.

This sequence joins TRBV12-5 and TRBJ2-7; no reliable D call. The CDR3 totals 14 residues. V was pared by 3 bases and J by 5 bases, with 14 bases between. CDR1 LGHNT and CDR2 FRNRAP come from the germline V gene. In DNA, the CDR3 is TGTGCTAGTGGTTTTCGGCGTCCTCGGGACGAGCAGTACTTC. Its protein is CASGFRRPRDEQYF.

The sample holds a few counts of this clone. The rearrangement links TRBV5-1 to TRBJ2-2, with 8 bases aligning to TRBD1. The CDR3 is 16 residues long. Germline values: CDR1 SGHRS, CDR2 YFSETQ. V shed 6 bases and J 4 bases; nucleotides not matched to a gene: 11. The CDR3 loop reads CASTLRDRRSTGELFF. In DNA, the CDR3 is TGCGCCAGCACCCTCCGGGACAGGCGTTCCACCGGGGAGCTGTTTTTT. The full variable domain, in which reference TRBV5-1 and TRBJ2-2 provide the parts outside the CDR3, is KAGVTQTPRYLIKTRGQQVTLSCSPISGHRSVSWYQQTPGQGLQFLFEYFSETQRNKGNFPGRFSGRQFSNSRSEMNVSTLELGDSALYLCASTLRDRRSTGELFFGEGSRLTVL.

V gene TRBV30 combines with J gene TRBJ2-3, with a weak D call TRBD2 (6 bases). The V end was cut by 5 bases, the J end by 2 bases, with 20 bases between. CDR3 size: 16 residues. Germline-derived CDR1 and CDR2 are GTSNPN and SVGIG (reference sequence). DNA of the CDR3: TGTGCCTGGGGGCCTCGGGACTTTCACTACACAGATACGCAGTATTTT. It is translated as CAWGPRDFHYTDTQYF.

This clone was counted a few times. This chain connects TRBV19 to TRBJ2-3, with TRBD1 matching over 10 bases. The germline gives CDR1 LNHDA, CDR2 SQIVND (reference sequence). The CDR3 spans 14 residues. V lost 4 bases, J lost 10 bases, and 8 bases stayed unmatched. The CDR3 here is CASSTSPTGGAQYF. CDR3 coding DNA: TGTGCCAGTAGTACCTCCCCGACAGGGGGCGCGCAGTATTTT.

The gene calls are TRBV14 and TRBJ2-7; D gene ambiguous. The CDR3 spans 16 residues. Deletions cut 8 bases from V and 2 bases from J, with 22 bases between. CDR1 is SGHDN, CDR2 FVKESK, per germline. The DNA of the CDR3 is TGTGCCAGCCGCCCGCTTGGTTGGGCCGTCACCTACGAGCAGTACTTC. Translation: CASRPLGWAVTYEQYF.

V and J are TRBV6-5 and TRBJ2-7, with a weak D call TRBD2 (6 bases). Germline values: CDR1 MNHEY, CDR2 SVGAGI. The germline V and J ends were trimmed by 6 bases and 2 bases, with 17 bases remaining between them. This CDR3 comprises 15 residues. The CDR3 region is CASRKASGSTYEQYF. DNA of the CDR3: TGTGCCAGCAGAAAAGCCAGCGGGTCTACCTACGAGCAGTACTTC.

Note on this clone: Distinct nucleotide sequences in the sample also encode this CDR3. The chain links TRBV7-2 to TRBJ2-1; no firm D call. This CDR3 has 13 amino acids. CDR1 and CDR2 from the germline V gene are SGHTA and FQGNSA. V was clipped by 1 base and J by 6 bases, with 7 bases between them. The CDR3 reads CASSLGSGNEQFF. The DNA of the CDR3 is TGTGCCAGCAGCTTAGGGTCGGGCAATGAGCAGTTCTTC.

The chain uses TRBV30 and TRBJ1-2; D is possibly TRBD1 (6 bases). The CDR3 length is 15 residues. The germline V gene encodes CDR1 GTSNPN and CDR2 SVGIG (reference sequence). V lost 0 bases, J lost 2 bases, and 13 bases lay in between. CDR3 sequence (DNA): TGTGCCTGGAGTGTACTAGGGGGTCCCAACTATGGCTACACCTTC. Its protein is CAWSVLGGPNYGYTF.

The chain joins TRBV11-2 to TRBJ1-4; TRBD1 agrees at 7 bases. CDR1 and CDR2 (germline): SGHAT, FQNNGV. Trimming at V came to 5 bases and at J to 8 bases, leaving 8 bases not matched to a gene. The CDR3 has 14 amino acids. CDR3: CASSPGQGVEKLFF. The CDR3 DNA is TGTGCCAGCAGCCCCGGGCAGGGGGTCGAAAAACTGTTTTTT.

This chain uses TRBV19 with TRBJ1-1; maybe TRBD1 (6 bases). This CDR3 comprises 12 residues. V was shortened by 6 bases and J by 4 bases, with 9 bases between the two germline ends. CDR1 is LNHDA and CDR2 is SQIVND in the germline V gene (reference sequence). The CDR3 DNA reads as TGTGCCAGTAGCGAGGGGGTCACTGAAGCTTTCTTT. This gives the protein CASSEGVTEAFF.

This clone was seen more than once but under ten times. The rearrangement uses TRBV7-9 and TRBJ1-4; D is unclear. Trimming cost V 2 bases and J 8 bases, with 12 bases left between them. This CDR3 has 14 amino acids. Germline V gene lookup returns CDR1 SEHNR and CDR2 FQNEAQ (reference sequence). This CDR3 is CASSLRGEEEKLFF. Written as DNA, the CDR3 is TGTGCCAGCAGCTTACGGGGTGAGGAAGAAAAACTGTTTTTT.

V gene TRBV7-2 combines with J gene TRBJ2-1; 13 nucleotides match TRBD2. Trimming removed 5 bases from V and 4 bases from J; junction bases left unmatched: 5. Per the germline V gene, CDR1 is SGHTA and CDR2 is FQGNSA. CDR3 size: 16 residues. The CDR3 region has the DNA TGTGCCAGCAGCGTAACTAGCGGGGGGGGGTACAATGAGCAGTTCTTC. Translation: CASSVTSGGGYNEQFF. Full variable domain (rest looked up from reference TRBV7-2 and TRBJ2-1): GAGVSQSPSNKVTEKGKDVELRCDPISGHTALYWYRQSLGQGLEFLIYFQGNSAPDKSGLPSDRFSAERTGGSVSTLTIQRTQQEDSAVYLCASSVTSGGGYNEQFFGPGTRLTVL.

This clone was recorded only once. V is TRBV29-1 and J is TRBJ2-1, with a weak D call TRBD1 (6 bases). This CDR3 comprises 16 residues. The germline CDR1 and CDR2 sequences are SQVTM and ANQGSEA. Trimming took off 4 bases at V and 0 bases at J, with 16 bases between the two ends. The CDR3 bases are TGCAGCGTTGTTGCAGGGGATCTTACCTCCTACAATGAGCAGTTCTTC. Protein: CSVVAGDLTSYNEQFF.

The gene calls are TRBV2 and TRBJ2-2; weak D call: TRBD2 (5 bases). Germline CDR1 SNHLY, CDR2 FYNNEI. V was trimmed by 5 bases and J by 5 bases, leaving 6 bases between them. This CDR3 has 12 amino acids. The CDR3 protein is CASSTGTGELFF. CDR3 bases: TGTGCCAGCAGTACGGGGACCGGGGAGCTGTTTTTT.